A selection of T cell receptor beta chains follows, all from one sample in a study of cytomegalovirus exposure and HLA in healthy donors. Repertoires were generated with immunoSEQ multiplex PCR, while TCRdb's copy carries only in-frame clones and drops some. The sample holds 70,000 to 90,000 clones. Sequenced: PBMCs. Every receptor here comes from a man in his late teens or twenties in good health and CMV-seropositive. Both conserved end residues are part of each CDR3. A D gene is named only where the DNA matches it firmly.

j_call d_call v_call cdr3_aa cdr3_nt
TRBJ2-7 . TRBV28 CASSQGYEQYF TGTGCCAGCAGCCAGGGGTACGAGCAGTACTTC
TRBJ1-3 TRBD1 TRBV6-1 CASSRDRTSGNTIYF TGTGCCAGCAGTAGGGACAGAACATCTGGAAACACCATATATTTT
TRBJ1-5 TRBD1 TRBV2 CASKGQSNQPQHF TGTGCCAGCAAGGGACAGAGCAATCAGCCCCAGCATTTT
TRBJ2-4 TRBD2 TRBV6-1 CASRLAGEGIQYF TGTGCCAGTCGACTAGCGGGAGAGGGCATTCAGTACTTC
TRBJ1-2 TRBD1 TRBV29-1 CSVYGQGAVNYGYAF TGCAGCGTTTACGGGCAGGGGGCTGTCAACTATGGCTACGCCTTC
TRBJ1-3 . TRBV27 CASSFRGAGNTIYF TGTGCCAGCAGTTTCAGGGGAGCTGGAAACACCATATATTTT
TRBJ2-1 TRBD2 TRBV6-6 CASSYAGGTYNEQFF TGTGCCAGCAGTTATGCGGGAGGAACCTACAATGAGCAGTTCTTC
TRBJ2-7 TRBD1 TRBV2 CASSLRDRGEQYF TGTGCCAGCAGTCTTAGGGACAGGGGCGAGCAGTACTTC
TRBJ1-2 TRBD1 TRBV28 CASKKGGGESYGYTF TGTGCCAGCAAAAAAGGAGGGGGCGAGAGCTATGGCTACACCTTC
TRBJ1-2 . TRBV11-1 CASSLGTWDIPSNYGYTF TGTGCCAGCAGCTTAGGAACCTGGGACATCCCCTCTAACTATGGCTACACCTTC
TRBJ1-1 . TRBV7-3 CASSLIGGATEAFF TGTGCCAGCAGCTTAATAGGGGGGGCCACTGAAGCTTTCTTT
TRBJ1-5 . TRBV19 CASTKMGQGPGQPQHF TGTGCCAGTACCAAAATGGGGCAGGGTCCAGGTCAGCCCCAGCATTTT
TRBJ2-2 . TRBV19 CASKSLGGGRVNTGELFF TGTGCCAGTAAATCGCTAGGGGGGGGCAGGGTGAACACCGGGGAGCTGTTTTTT
TRBJ2-5 TRBD1 TRBV9 CASSVGQGAETQYF TGTGCCAGCAGCGTAGGACAGGGTGCGGAGACCCAGTACTTC
TRBJ2-2 . TRBV6-6 CASSFTGELFF TGTGCCAGCAGCTTCACCGGGGAGCTGTTTTTT
TRBJ2-5 . TRBV9 CASSVDVKTQYF TGTGCCAGCAGCGTAGATGTAAAGACCCAGTACTTC
TRBJ1-1 . TRBV2 CASSDQGNTEAFF TGTGCCAGCAGTGATCAGGGGAACACTGAAGCTTTCTTT
TRBJ2-7 . TRBV4-1 CASSQDLRGYEQYF TGCGCCAGCAGCCAAGATCTACGGGGCTACGAGCAGTACTTC
TRBJ2-5 . TRBV4-2 CASSQEGTVETQYF TGTGCCAGCAGCCAAGAGGGGACTGTAGAGACCCAGTACTTC
TRBJ2-7 . TRBV5-4 CASSGGTDNSYEQYF TGTGCCAGCAGCGGAGGGACAGATAACTCCTACGAGCAGTACTTC
TRBJ2-7 . TRBV10-1 CASRTYRVYEQYF TGCGCCAGCAGGACATACAGGGTCTACGAGCAGTACTTC
TRBJ2-7 . TRBV7-9 CASSLGSFRGQYF TGTGCCAGCAGCTTAGGAAGTTTCCGGGGGCAGTACTTC